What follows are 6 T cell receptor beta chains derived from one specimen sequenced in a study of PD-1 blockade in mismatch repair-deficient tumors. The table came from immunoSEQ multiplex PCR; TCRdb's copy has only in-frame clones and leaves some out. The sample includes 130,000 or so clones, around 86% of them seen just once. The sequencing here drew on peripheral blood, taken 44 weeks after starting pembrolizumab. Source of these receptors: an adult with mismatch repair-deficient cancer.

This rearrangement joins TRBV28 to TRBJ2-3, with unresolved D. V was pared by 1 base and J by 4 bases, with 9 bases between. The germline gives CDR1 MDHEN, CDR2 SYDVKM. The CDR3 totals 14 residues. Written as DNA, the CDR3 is TGTGCCAGCAGTTTATTTCCAGTTCCAGATACGCAGTATTTT. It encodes CASSLFPVPDTQYF. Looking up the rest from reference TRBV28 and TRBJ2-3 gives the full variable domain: DVKVTQSSRYLVKRTGEKVFLECVQDMDHENMFWYRQDPGLGLRLIYFSYDVKMKEKGDIPEGYSVSREKKERFSLILESASTNQTSMYLCASSLFPVPDTQYFGPGTRLTVL.

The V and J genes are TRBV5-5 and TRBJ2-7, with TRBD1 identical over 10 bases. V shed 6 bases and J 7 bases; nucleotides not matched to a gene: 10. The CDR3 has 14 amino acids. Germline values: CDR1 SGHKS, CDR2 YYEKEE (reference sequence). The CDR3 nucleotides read TGTGCCAGCACTCCGCCGGGACAGGGGTGGGAGCAGTACTTC. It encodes CASTPPGQGWEQYF.

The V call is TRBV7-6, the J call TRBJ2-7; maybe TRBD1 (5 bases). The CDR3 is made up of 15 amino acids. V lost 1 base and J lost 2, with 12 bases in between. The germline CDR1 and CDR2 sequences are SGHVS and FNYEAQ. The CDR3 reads CASSLGQGPTYEQYF. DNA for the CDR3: TGTGCCAGCAGCTTAGGGCAGGGCCCTACCTACGAGCAGTACTTC.

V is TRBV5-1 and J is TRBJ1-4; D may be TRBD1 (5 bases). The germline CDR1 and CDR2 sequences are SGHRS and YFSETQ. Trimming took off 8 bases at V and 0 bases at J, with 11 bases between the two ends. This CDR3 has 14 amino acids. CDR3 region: CASRGIATNEKLFF. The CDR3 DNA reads TGCGCCAGTCGGGGGATTGCAACTAATGAAAAACTGTTTTTT.

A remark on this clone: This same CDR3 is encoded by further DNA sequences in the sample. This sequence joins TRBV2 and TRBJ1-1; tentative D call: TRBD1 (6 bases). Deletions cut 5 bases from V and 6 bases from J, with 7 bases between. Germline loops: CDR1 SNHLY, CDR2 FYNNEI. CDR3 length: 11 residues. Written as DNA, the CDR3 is TGTGCCAGCAGTAGGACAGCTGAAGCTTTCTTT. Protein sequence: CASSRTAEAFF.

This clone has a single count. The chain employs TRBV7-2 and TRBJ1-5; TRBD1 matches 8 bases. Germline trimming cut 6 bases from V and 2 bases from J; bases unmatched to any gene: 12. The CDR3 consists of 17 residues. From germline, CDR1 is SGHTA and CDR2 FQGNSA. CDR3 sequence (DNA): TGTGCCAGCAGGACGGATAAAACAGGGGGTGGCAATCAGCCCCAGCATTTT. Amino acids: CASRTDKTGGGNQPQHF.